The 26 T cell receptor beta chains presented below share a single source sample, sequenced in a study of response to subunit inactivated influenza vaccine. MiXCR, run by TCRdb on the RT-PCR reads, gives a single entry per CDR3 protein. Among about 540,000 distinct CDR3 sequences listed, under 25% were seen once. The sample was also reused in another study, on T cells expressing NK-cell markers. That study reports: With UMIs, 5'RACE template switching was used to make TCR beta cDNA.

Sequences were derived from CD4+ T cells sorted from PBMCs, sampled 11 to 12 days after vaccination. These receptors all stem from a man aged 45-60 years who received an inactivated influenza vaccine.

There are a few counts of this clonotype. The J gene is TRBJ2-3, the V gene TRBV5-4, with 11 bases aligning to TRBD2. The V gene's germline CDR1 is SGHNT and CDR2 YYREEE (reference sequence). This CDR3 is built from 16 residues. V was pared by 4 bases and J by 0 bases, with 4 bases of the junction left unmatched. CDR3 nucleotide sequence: TGTGCCAGCAGCAGTAGCGGGAGGGCTAGCACAGATACGCAGTATTTT. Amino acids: CASSSSGRASTDTQYF.

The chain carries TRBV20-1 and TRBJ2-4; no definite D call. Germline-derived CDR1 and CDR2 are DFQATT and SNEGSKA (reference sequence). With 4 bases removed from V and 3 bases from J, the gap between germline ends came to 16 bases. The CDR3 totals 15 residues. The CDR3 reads CSAIHPSRGKNIQYF. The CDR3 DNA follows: TGCAGTGCTATCCACCCCTCAAGAGGCAAAAACATTCAGTACTTC.

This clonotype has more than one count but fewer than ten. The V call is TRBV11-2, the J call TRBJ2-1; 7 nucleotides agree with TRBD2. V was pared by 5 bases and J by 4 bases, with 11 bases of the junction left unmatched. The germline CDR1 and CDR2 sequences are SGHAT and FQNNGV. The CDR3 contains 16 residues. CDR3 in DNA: TGTGCCAGCAGCCCCCGACTAGCTCGAAGTTACAATGAGCAGTTCTTC. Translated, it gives CASSPRLARSYNEQFF.

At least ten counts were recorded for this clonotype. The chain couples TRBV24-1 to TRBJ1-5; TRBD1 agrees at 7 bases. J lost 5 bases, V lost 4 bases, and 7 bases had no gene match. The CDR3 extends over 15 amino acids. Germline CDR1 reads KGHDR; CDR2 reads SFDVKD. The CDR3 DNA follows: TGTGCCACCAGTGACCCCAGACAGGGAGATCAGCCCCAGCATTTT. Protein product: CATSDPRQGDQPQHF.

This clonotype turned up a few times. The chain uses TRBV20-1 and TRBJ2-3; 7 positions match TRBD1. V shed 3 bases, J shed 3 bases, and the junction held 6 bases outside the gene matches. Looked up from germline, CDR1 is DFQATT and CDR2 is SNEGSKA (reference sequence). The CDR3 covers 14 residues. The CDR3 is CSARGQTVTDTQYF. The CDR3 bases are TGCAGTGCTAGGGGACAGACCGTGACAGATACGCAGTATTTT.

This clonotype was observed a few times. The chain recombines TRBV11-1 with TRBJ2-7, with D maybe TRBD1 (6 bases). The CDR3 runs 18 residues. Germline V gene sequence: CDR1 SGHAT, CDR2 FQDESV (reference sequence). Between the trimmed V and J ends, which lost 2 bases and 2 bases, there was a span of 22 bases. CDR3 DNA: TGTGCCAGCAGCTTACGCGACAGGCTAGAAGGTTTCACCTACGAGCAGTACTTC. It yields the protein CASSLRDRLEGFTYEQYF.

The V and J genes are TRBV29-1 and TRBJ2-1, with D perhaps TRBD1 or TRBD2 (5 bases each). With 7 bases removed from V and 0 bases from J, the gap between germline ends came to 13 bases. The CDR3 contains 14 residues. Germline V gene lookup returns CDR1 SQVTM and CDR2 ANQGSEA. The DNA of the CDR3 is TGCAGCGGGCATGGGGGATCCTCCTACAATGAGCAGTTCTTC. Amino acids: CSGHGGSSYNEQFF.

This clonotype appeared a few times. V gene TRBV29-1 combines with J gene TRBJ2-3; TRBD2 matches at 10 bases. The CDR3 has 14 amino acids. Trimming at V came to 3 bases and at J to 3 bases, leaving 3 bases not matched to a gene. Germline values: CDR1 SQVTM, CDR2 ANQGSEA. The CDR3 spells CSVEKAGGTDTQYF. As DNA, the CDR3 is TGCAGCGTTGAGAAAGCGGGAGGGACAGATACGCAGTATTTT.

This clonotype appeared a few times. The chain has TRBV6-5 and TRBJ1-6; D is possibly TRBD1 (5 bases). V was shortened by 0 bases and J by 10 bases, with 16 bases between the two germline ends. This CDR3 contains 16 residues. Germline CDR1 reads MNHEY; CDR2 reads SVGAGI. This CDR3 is CASSYSFGGGGSPLHF. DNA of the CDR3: TGTGCCAGCAGTTACTCGTTTGGGGGAGGCGGCTCACCCCTCCACTTT.

CDR3 amino acids: CASSKPGLYTDTQYF. CDR3 DNA sequence: TGTGCCAGCAGTAAACCGGGACTATACACAGATACGCAGTATTTT. J is TRBJ2-3 and V is TRBV28; 7 nucleotides line up with TRBD2. This CDR3 is 15 amino acids long. V gave up 5 bases and J gave up 2 bases; unmatched junction bases: 7. Germline lookup yields CDR1 MDHEN and CDR2 SYDVKM.

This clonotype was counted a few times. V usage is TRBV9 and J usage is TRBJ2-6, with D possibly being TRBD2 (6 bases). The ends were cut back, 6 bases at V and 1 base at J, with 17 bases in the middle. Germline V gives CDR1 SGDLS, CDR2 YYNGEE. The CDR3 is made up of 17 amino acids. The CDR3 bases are TGTGCCAGCACCATTGGGGGAGGTGCTTCTGGGGCCAACGTCCTGACTTTC. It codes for CASTIGGGASGANVLTF.

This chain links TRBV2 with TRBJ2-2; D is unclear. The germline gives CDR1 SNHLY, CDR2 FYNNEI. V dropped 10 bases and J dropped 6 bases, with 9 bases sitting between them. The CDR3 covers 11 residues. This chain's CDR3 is CATTRSGELFF. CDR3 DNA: TGTGCCACTACCAGGTCCGGGGAGCTGTTTTTT.

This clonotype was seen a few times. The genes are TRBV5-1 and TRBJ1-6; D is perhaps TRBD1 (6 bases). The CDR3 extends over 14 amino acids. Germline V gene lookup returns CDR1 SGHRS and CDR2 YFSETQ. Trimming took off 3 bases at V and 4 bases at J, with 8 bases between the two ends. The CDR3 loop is CASSWDTYNSPLHF. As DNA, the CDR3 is TGCGCCAGCAGCTGGGACACTTATAATTCACCCCTCCACTTT. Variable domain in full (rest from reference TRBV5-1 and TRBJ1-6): KAGVTQTPRYLIKTRGQQVTLSCSPISGHRSVSWYQQTPGQGLQFLFEYFSETQRNKGNFPGRFSGRQFSNSRSEMNVSTLELGDSALYLCASSWDTYNSPLHFGNGTRLTVT.

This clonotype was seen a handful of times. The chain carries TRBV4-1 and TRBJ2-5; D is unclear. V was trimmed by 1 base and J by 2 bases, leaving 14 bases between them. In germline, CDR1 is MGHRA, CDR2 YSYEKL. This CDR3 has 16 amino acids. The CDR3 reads CASSQGRLTLQETQYF. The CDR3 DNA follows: TGCGCCAGCAGCCAAGGGCGTCTAACTCTACAAGAGACCCAGTACTTC.

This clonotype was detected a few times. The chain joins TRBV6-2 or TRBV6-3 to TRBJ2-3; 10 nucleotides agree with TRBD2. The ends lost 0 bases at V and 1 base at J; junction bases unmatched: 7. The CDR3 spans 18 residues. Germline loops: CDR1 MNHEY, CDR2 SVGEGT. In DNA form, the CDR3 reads TGTGCCAGCAGTTACTCGCGTGTGCTAGCGGGGGGCACAGATACGCAGTATTTT. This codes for CASSYSRVLAGGTDTQYF.

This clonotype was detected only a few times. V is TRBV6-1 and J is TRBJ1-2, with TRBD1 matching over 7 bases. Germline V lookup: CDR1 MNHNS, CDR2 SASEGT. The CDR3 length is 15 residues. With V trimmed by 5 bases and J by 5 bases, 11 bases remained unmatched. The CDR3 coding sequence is TGTGCCAGCAGTAAGGGGAGGGCAGGGGGATATGGCTACACCTTC. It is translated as CASSKGRAGGYGYTF.

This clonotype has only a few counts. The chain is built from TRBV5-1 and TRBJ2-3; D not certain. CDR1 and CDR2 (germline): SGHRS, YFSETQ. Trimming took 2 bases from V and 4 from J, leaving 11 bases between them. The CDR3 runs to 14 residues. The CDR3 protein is CASSLQDAADTQYF. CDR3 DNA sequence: TGCGCCAGCAGCTTACAAGACGCCGCAGATACGCAGTATTTT.

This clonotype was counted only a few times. The chain's CDR3 is CSVQRPGQGAYNEQFF. The CDR3 region has the DNA TGCAGTGTACAAAGACCGGGACAGGGGGCCTACAATGAGCAGTTCTTC. This chain links TRBV20-1 with TRBJ2-1, with TRBD1 matching 11 bases. The CDR3 consists of 16 residues. Per the germline V gene, CDR1 is DFQATT and CDR2 is SNEGSKA (reference sequence). V was clipped by 7 bases and J by 2 bases; unmatched bases: 10.

CDR3 amino acids: CSARAGTGYNEQFF. CDR3 nucleotides: TGCAGTGCTAGGGCCGGGACAGGATACAATGAGCAGTTCTTC. This rearrangement joins TRBV20-1 to TRBJ2-1; 8 nucleotides match TRBD1. The CDR3 is 14 residues long. The germline V gene has CDR1 DFQATT and CDR2 SNEGSKA (reference sequence). The J segment lost 4 bases and the V segment lost 3 bases, leaving 5 bases of the junction unmatched.

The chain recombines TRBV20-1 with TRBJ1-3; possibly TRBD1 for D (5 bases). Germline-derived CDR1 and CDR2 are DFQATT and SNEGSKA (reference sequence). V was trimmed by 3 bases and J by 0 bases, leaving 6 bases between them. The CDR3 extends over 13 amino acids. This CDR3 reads CSARGDSGNTIYF. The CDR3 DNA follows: TGCAGTGCTAGGGGGGACTCTGGAAACACCATATATTTT.

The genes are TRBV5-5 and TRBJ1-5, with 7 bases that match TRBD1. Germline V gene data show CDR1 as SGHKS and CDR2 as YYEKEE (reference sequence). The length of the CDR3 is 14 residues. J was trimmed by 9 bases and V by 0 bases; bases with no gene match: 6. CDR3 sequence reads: CASSLDRGVWPQHF. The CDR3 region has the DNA TGTGCCAGCAGCTTGGACAGGGGCGTGTGGCCCCAGCATTTT.

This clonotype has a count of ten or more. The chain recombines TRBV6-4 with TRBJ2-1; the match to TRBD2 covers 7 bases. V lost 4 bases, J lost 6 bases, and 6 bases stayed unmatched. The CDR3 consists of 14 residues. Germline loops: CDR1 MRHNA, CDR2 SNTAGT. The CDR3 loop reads CASSGGGSINEQFF. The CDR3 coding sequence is TGTGCCAGCAGTGGAGGCGGGAGTATCAATGAGCAGTTCTTC.

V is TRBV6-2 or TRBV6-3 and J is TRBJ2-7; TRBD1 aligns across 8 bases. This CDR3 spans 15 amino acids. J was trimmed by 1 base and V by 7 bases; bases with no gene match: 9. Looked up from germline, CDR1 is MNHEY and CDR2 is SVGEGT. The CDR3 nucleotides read TGTGCCAGCACCCAGGGGGCAATGGTATCCTACGAGCAGTACTTC. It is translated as CASTQGAMVSYEQYF.

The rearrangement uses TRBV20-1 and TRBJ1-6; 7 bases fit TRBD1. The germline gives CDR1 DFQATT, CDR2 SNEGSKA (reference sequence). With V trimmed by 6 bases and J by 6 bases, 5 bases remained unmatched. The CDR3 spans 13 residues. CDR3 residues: CSASGTANSPLHF. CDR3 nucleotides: TGCAGTGCATCCGGGACAGCTAATTCACCCCTCCACTTT.

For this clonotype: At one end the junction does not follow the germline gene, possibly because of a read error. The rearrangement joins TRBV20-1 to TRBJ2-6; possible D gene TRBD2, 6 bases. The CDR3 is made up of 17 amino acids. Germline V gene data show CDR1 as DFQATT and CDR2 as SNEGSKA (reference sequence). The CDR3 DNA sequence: TGCTGTGCTAGAGATCTCGGGAGCGAGACTGGGGCCAACGTCCTGACTTTC. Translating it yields CCARDLGSETGANVLTF.

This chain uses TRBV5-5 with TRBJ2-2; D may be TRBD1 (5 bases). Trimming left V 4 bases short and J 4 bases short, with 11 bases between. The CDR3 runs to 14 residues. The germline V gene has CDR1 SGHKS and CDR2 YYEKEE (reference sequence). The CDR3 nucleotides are TGTGCCAGCAGCCCGCGGACAATCACCGGGGAGCTGTTTTTT. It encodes CASSPRTITGELFF.